Each of the 15 T cell receptor beta chains below was sequenced from the same sample in a study of cytomegalovirus exposure and HLA in healthy donors. The method was immunoSEQ multiplex PCR; TCRdb's version includes in-frame clones alone and lacks a portion of them. Of about 280,000 clones in the sample, roughly 90% were seen once. Sequenced input: PBMCs. These receptors were taken from a woman younger than 30 in good health and CMV-seronegative.

This clone has only a few counts. This sequence joins TRBV11-2 and TRBJ2-7, with D uncertain. Germline CDR1 and CDR2: SGHAT and FQNNGV. The CDR3 totals 13 residues. V was cut by 1 base and J by 1 base, with 5 bases left in between. DNA of the CDR3: TGTGCCAGCAGCTTAGCGCGTTCCTACGAGCAGTACTTC. Protein: CASSLARSYEQYF.

The chain is built from TRBV30 and TRBJ2-1, with 7 positions matching TRBD2. CDR3 length equals 15 residues. Per the germline V gene, CDR1 is GTSNPN and CDR2 is SVGIG (reference sequence). V shed 0 bases, J shed 6 bases, and the junction held 8 bases outside the gene matches. The CDR3 is CAWSVGGGIGNEQFF. DNA for the CDR3: TGTGCCTGGAGTGTTGGGGGGGGGATTGGCAATGAGCAGTTCTTC.

This chain uses TRBV5-8 with TRBJ2-2; D uncertain. The CDR3 has 14 residues. Germline assignment: CDR1 SGHTS and CDR2 YDEGEE. V was pared by 4 bases and J by 4 bases, with 11 bases between. In nucleotides, the CDR3 is TGTGCCAGCAGCCCACTACTGGCCACCGGGGAGCTGTTTTTT. It is translated as CASSPLLATGELFF. The whole variable domain, remainder taken from reference TRBV5-8 and TRBJ2-2, is EAGVTQSPTHLIKTRGQQATLRCSPISGHTSVYWYQQALGLGLQFLLWYDEGEERNRGNFPPRFSGRQFPNYSSELNVNALELEDSALYLCASSPLLATGELFFGEGSRLTVL.

This clone occurred once. The V and J genes are TRBV6-5 and TRBJ1-2; the D gene is possibly TRBD1 (5 bases). The CDR3 is 15 amino acids. With 8 bases removed from V and 8 bases from J, the gap between germline ends came to 24 bases. Looked up from germline, CDR1 is MNHEY and CDR2 is SVGAGI. The CDR3 spells CASGRAGRFEQGYTF. DNA for the CDR3: TGTGCCAGCGGTCGGGCAGGGAGGTTCGAGCAGGGCTACACCTTC.

The chain has TRBV5-1 and TRBJ1-2; the match to TRBD1 covers 7 bases. This CDR3 is built from 15 residues. With 4 bases clipped from V and 4 bases from J, the junction kept 10 bases outside the gene matches. Germline lookup yields CDR1 SGHRS and CDR2 YFSETQ. The chain's CDR3 is CASSTRQGRGYGYTF. For the CDR3, the DNA is TGCGCCAGCAGCACCCGACAGGGCCGGGGCTATGGCTACACCTTC.

J is TRBJ1-2 and V is TRBV5-4; 7 nucleotides align to TRBD1. V gave up 7 bases and J gave up 8 bases; unmatched junction bases: 8. CDR3 length: 12 residues. CDR1 and CDR2 (germline): SGHNT, YYREEE (reference sequence). This chain's CDR3 is CASWDSLIGYTF. The CDR3 DNA reads as TGTGCCAGCTGGGACAGCTTAATCGGCTACACCTTC.

The chain couples TRBV5-1 to TRBJ2-7, with D unresolved. The CDR3 spans 15 residues. V was shortened by 0 bases and J by 3 bases, with 13 bases between the two germline ends. Per the germline V gene, CDR1 is SGHRS and CDR2 is YFSETQ. For the CDR3, the DNA is TGCGCCAGCAGCTTGGGAGGCGGCACCTACTACGAGCAGTACTTC. Its translation is CASSLGGGTYYEQYF.

The V and J genes are TRBV28 and TRBJ2-1; 11 bases agree with TRBD2. Germline V gene data show CDR1 as MDHEN and CDR2 as SYDVKM. The V and J ends lost 4 bases and 10 bases, in that order; junction bases with no gene match: 21. The CDR3 length is 19 residues. This CDR3 is CASSWGETSGIPDLREQFF. The DNA of the CDR3 is TGTGCCAGCAGTTGGGGGGAGACTAGCGGGATCCCCGACCTAAGGGAGCAGTTCTTC.

J is TRBJ1-1 and V is TRBV6-6; D not resolved. Between the trimmed V and J ends, which lost 0 bases and 1 base, there was a span of 12 bases. The CDR3 covers 16 residues. Per germline, CDR1 MNHNY and CDR2 SVGAGI (reference sequence). The CDR3 sequence is CASSYSASRKNTEAFF. The CDR3 coding sequence is TGTGCCAGCAGTTACTCGGCTAGTCGAAAGAACACTGAAGCTTTCTTT.

The V and J genes are TRBV4-1 and TRBJ1-3, with 7 bases matching TRBD1. Germline V CDR1 and CDR2: MGHRA, YSYEKL. Trimming at V came to 0 bases and at J to 5 bases, leaving 7 bases not matched to a gene. The CDR3 loop spans 16 amino acids. CDR3 DNA: TGCGCCAGCAGCCAAGATAACAGGGGAGGCAGAAACACCATATATTTT. It is translated as CASSQDNRGGRNTIYF.

A note on this clone: Other DNA sequences of this sample code for an identical CDR3. The chain has TRBV5-1 and TRBJ2-7, with 9 bases that match TRBD1. In germline, CDR1 is SGHRS, CDR2 YFSETQ. After removal of 0 bases from V and 4 bases from J, the junction contained 2 bases not matched to a gene. CDR3 length: 14 residues. CDR3 bases: TGCGCCAGCAGCTTGGGGACAGGGGCTTACGAGCAGTACTTC. Its translation is CASSLGTGAYEQYF.

V usage is TRBV28 and J usage is TRBJ2-2; tentative D call: TRBD1 (5 bases). In germline, CDR1 is MDHEN, CDR2 SYDVKM. CDR3 size: 13 residues. The germline V and J ends were trimmed by 9 bases and 7 bases, with 15 bases remaining between them. CDR3 in DNA: TGTGCCAGTGATAAAGGGGATTACGGGGAGCTGTTTTTT. Amino acid sequence: CASDKGDYGELFF.

The chain is built from TRBV27 and TRBJ2-7, with TRBD2 as a possible D gene (6 bases). The length of the CDR3 is 13 residues. Trimming pared 8 bases from V and 6 bases from J, leaving 17 bases between. Germline V gene sequence: CDR1 MNHEY, CDR2 SMNVEV (reference sequence). CDR3 region: CASEGPWGGEQYF. The DNA of the CDR3 is TGTGCCAGCGAGGGTCCTTGGGGAGGCGAGCAGTACTTC.

The chain recombines TRBV25-1 with TRBJ1-4, with 10 bases matching TRBD1. The V segment lost 7 bases and the J segment 5 bases; nucleotides outside the gene matches: 4. The germline V gene has CDR1 MGHDK and CDR2 SYGVNS. The CDR3 has 14 residues. This CDR3 is CASKGQGTNEKLFF. The CDR3 DNA is TGTGCCAGCAAGGGACAGGGGACAAATGAAAAACTGTTTTTT.

The rearrangement links TRBV9 to TRBJ2-1, with TRBD2 matching over 13 bases. V dropped 3 bases and J dropped 15; count of bases not matched to a gene: 6. Germline CDR1 reads SGDLS; CDR2 reads YYNGEE. The CDR3 contains 13 residues. DNA for the CDR3: TGTGCCAGCAGCGGGGGACTAGCGGGAACGCGGTTCTTC. It codes for CASSGGLAGTRFF.